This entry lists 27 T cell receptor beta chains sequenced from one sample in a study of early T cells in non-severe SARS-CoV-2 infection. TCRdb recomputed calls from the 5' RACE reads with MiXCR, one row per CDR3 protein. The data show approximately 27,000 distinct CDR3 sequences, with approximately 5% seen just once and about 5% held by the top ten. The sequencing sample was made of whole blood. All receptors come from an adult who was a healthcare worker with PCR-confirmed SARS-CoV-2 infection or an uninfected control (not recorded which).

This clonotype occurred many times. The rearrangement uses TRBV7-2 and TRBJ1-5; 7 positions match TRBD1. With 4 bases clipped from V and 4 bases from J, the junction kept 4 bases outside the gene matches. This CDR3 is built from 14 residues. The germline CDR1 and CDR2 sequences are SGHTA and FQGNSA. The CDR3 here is CASSSPGQNQPQHF. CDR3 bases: TGTGCCAGCAGCTCTCCGGGACAGAATCAGCCCCAGCATTTT.

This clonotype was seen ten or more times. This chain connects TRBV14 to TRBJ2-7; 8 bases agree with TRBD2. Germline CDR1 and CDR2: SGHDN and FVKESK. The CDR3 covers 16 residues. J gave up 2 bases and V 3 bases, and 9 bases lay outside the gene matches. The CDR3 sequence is CASSHPLAGIAYEQYF. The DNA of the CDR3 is TGTGCCAGCAGCCACCCGTTAGCGGGGATCGCCTACGAGCAGTACTTC.

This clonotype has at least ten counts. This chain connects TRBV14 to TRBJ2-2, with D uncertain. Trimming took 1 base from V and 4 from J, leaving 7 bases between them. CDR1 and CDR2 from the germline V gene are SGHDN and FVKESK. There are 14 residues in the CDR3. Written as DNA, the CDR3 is TGTGCCAGCAGCCAAGCTAGGCTCACCGGGGAGCTGTTTTTT. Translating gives CASSQARLTGELFF.

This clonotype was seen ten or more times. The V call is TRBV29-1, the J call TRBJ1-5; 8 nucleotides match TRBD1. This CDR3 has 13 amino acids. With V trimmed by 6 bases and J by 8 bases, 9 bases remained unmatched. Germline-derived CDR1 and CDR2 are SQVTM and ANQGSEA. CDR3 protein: CSVGAGGGEPQHF. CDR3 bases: TGCAGCGTGGGGGCAGGGGGCGGTGAGCCCCAGCATTTT. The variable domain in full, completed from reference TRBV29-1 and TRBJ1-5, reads SAVISQKPSRDICQRGTSLTIQCQVDSQVTMMFWYRQQPGQSLTLIATANQGSEATYESGFVIDKFPISRPNLTFSTLTVSNMSPEDSSIYLCSVGAGGGEPQHFGDGTRLSIL.

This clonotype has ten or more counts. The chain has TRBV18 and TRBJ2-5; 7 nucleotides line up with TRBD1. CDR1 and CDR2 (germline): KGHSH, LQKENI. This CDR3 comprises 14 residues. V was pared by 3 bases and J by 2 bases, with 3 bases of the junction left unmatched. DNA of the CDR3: TGTGCCAGCTCACCCGGGACAGCGCAAGAGACCCAGTACTTC. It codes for CASSPGTAQETQYF.

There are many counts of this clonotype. The DNA for the CDR3 is TGTGCCAGCAGTGATGTGACAGGGGCAGCCAAAAACATTCAGTACTTC. It yields the protein CASSDVTGAAKNIQYF. This chain connects TRBV6-4 to TRBJ2-4; 8 bases are shared with TRBD1. CDR1 MRHNA and CDR2 SNTAGT come from the germline V gene. V lost 3 bases and J lost 0; bases outside the gene matches: 4. The CDR3 spans 16 residues.

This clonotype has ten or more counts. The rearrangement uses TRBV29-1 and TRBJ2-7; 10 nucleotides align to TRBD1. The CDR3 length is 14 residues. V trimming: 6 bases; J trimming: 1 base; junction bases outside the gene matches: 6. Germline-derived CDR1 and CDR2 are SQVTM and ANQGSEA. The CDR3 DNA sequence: TGCAGCGTCCCAAGGGGACAGGGGTCCTACGAGCAGTACTTC. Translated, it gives CSVPRGQGSYEQYF.

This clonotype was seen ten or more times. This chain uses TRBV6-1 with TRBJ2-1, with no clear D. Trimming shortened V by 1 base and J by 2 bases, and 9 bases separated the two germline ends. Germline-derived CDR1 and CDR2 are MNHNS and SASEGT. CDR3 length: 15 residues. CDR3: CASSEGYGTYNEQFF. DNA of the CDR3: TGTGCCAGCAGTGAAGGGTATGGGACCTACAATGAGCAGTTCTTC.

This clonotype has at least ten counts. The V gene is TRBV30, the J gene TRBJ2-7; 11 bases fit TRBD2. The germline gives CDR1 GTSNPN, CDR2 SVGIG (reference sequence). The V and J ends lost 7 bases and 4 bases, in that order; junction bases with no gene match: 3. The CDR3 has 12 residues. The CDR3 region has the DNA TGTGCCTTAGCGGGAGGGGCTTACGAGCAGTACTTC. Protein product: CALAGGAYEQYF.

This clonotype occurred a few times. CDR3 protein: CASSYSKPVTYEQYF. Here the CDR3 DNA reads TGTGCCAGCAGTTACTCGAAGCCAGTTACCTACGAGCAGTACTTC. The chain joins TRBV6-5 to TRBJ2-7; D unclear. The germline V gene encodes CDR1 MNHEY and CDR2 SVGAGI. The CDR3 extends over 15 amino acids. Trimming stripped 0 bases from V and 2 bases from J, with 11 bases between.

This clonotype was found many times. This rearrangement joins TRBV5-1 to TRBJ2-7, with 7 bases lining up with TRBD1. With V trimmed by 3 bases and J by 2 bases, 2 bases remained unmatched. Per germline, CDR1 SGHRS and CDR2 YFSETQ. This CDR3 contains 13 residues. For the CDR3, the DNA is TGCGCCAGCAGCTCGGGGACAGCCTACGAGCAGTACTTC. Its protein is CASSSGTAYEQYF.

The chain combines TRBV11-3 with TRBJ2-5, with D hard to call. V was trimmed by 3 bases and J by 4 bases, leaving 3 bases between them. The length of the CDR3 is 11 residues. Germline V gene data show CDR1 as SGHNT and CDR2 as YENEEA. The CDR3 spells CASSFLETQYF. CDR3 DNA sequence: TGTGCCAGCAGCTTTTTAGAGACCCAGTACTTC.

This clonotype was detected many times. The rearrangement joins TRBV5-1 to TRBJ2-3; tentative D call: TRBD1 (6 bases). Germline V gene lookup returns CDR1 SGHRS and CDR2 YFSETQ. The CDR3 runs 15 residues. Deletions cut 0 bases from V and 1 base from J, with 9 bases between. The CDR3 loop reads CASSLGGQGTDTQYF. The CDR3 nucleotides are TGCGCCAGCAGCTTGGGGGGACAAGGCACAGATACGCAGTATTTT.

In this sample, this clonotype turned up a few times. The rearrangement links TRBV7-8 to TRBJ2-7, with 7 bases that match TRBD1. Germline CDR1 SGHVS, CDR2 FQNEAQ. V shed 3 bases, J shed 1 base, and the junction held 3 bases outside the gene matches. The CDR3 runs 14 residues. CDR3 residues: CASSFLGQSYEQYF. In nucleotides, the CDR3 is TGTGCCAGCAGCTTTTTGGGACAGTCCTACGAGCAGTACTTC.

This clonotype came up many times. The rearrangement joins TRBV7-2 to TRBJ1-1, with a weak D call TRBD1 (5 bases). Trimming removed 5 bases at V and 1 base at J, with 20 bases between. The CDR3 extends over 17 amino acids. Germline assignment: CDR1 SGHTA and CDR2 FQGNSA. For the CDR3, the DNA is TGTGCCAGCAGCCCCGAACTGGGGCGCTTGGCGAACACTGAAGCTTTCTTT. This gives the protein CASSPELGRLANTEAFF.

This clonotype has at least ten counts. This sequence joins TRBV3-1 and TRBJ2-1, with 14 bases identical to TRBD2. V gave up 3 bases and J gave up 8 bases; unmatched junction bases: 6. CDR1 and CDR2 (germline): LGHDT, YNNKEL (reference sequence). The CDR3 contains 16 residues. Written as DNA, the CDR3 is TGTGCCAGCAGCCAGAGACTAGCGGGGGGGCAAGATGAGCAGTTCTTC. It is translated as CASSQRLAGGQDEQFF.

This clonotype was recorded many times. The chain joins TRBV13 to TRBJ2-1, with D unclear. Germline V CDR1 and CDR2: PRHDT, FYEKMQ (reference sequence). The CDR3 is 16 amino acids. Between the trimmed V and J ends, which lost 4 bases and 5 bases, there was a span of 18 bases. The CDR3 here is CASSSYSLLPDNEQFF. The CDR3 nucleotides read TGTGCCAGCAGCTCGTACAGCCTCCTACCGGACAATGAGCAGTTCTTC.

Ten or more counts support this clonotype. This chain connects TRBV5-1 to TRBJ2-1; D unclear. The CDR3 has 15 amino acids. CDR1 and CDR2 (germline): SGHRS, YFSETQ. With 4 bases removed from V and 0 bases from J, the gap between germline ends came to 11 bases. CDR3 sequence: CASSPDVFSYNEQFF. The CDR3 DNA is TGCGCCAGCAGCCCCGACGTCTTCTCCTACAATGAGCAGTTCTTC.

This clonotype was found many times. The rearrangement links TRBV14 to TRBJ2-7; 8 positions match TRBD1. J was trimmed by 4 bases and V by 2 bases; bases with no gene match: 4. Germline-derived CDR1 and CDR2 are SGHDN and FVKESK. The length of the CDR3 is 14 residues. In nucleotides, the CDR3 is TGTGCCAGCAGCCAATTGGACAGGGAATACGAGCAGTACTTC. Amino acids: CASSQLDREYEQYF.

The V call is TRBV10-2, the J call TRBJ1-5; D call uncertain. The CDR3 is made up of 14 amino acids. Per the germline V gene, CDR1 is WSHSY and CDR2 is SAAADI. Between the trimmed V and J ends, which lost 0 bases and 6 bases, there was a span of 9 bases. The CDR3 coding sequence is TGCGCCAGCAGTGAGTCGACGTTCAGTCAGCCCCAGCATTTT. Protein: CASSESTFSQPQHF.

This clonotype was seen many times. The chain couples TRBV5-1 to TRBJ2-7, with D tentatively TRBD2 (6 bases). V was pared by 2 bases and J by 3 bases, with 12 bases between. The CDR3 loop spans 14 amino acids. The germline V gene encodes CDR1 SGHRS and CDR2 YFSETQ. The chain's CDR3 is CASSLRRGIYEQYF. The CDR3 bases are TGCGCCAGCAGCTTAAGGCGGGGCATCTACGAGCAGTACTTC. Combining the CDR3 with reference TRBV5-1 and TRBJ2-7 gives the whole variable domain KAGVTQTPRYLIKTRGQQVTLSCSPISGHRSVSWYQQTPGQGLQFLFEYFSETQRNKGNFPGRFSGRQFSNSRSEMNVSTLELGDSALYLCASSLRRGIYEQYFGPGTRLTVT.

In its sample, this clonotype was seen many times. This CDR3 reads CASSPTGPIFNYGYTF. Written as DNA, the CDR3 is TGTGCCAGCAGCCCGACGGGGCCGATCTTTAACTATGGCTACACCTTC. This chain uses TRBV6-6 with TRBJ1-2; TRBD1 is a possible D gene (5 bases). Germline values: CDR1 MNHNY, CDR2 SVGAGI (reference sequence). V lost 6 bases, J lost 1 base, and 18 bases lay in between. CDR3 length equals 16 residues.

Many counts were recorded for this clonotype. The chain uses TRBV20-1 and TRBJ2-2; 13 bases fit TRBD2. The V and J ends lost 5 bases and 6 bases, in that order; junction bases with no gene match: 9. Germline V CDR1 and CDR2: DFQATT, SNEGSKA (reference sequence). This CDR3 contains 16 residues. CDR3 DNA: TGCAGTGCTCCCCCCCACGGACTAGCGGGGGCCGGGGAGCTGTTTTTT. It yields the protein CSAPPHGLAGAGELFF.

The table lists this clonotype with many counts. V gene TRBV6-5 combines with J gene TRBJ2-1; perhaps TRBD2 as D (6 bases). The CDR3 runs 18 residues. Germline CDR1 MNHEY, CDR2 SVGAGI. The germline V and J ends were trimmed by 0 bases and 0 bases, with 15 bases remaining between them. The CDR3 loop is CASSYSIIGGVSYNEQFF. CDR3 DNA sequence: TGTGCCAGCAGTTACTCCATCATCGGCGGGGTCTCCTACAATGAGCAGTTCTTC.

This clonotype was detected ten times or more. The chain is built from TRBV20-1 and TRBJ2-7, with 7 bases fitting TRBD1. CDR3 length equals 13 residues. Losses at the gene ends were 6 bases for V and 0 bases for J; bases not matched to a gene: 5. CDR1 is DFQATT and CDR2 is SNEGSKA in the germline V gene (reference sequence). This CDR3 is CSAVGQISYEQYF. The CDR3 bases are TGCAGTGCCGTGGGACAGATCTCCTACGAGCAGTACTTC.

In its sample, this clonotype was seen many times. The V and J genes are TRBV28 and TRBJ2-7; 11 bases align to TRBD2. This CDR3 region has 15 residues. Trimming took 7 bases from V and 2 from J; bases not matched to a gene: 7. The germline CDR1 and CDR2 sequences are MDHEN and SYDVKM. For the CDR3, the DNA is TGTGCCAGCACCCCTGGGACTAGCGGAACCTACGAGCAGTACTTC. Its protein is CASTPGTSGTYEQYF. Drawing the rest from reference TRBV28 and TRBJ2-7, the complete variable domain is DVKVTQSSRYLVKRTGEKVFLECVQDMDHENMFWYRQDPGLGLRLIYFSYDVKMKEKGDIPEGYSVSREKKERFSLILESASTNQTSMYLCASTPGTSGTYEQYFGPGTRLTVT.

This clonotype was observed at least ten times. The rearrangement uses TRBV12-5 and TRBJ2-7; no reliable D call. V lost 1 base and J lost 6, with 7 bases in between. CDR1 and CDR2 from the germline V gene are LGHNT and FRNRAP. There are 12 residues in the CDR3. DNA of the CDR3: TGTGCTAGTGGTTTGGCCCGCGGCGAGCAGTACTTC. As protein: CASGLARGEQYF.